This T cell receptor beta chain is from a study of T cells in Graves' hyperthyroidism and ophthalmopathy. RNA transcripts provided the source from which TCR beta CDR3 regions were amplified. TCR CDR3 regions were first amplified by RT-PCR with HTBI primers. From the multiplex PCR reads, TCRdb called clonotypes with MiXCR, one entry per CDR3 protein. The sample carries hundreds of thousands of distinct CDR3 sequences, 11% to 15% recorded once. Points from the study as a whole: Also found in blood were most expanded thyroid clonotypes above 0.001.

This clonotype was counted a few times. As yet, its antigen is unknown. Reasons for excluding patients were uncontrolled infection, other autoimmune disease, pregnancy or lactation. PBMCs were sourced from approximately 10 ml fresh peripheral blood. This receptor was taken from a woman between 25 and 40 years old with Graves' hyperthyroidism. Sequencing input: blood.

The CDR3 spells CASSYAAGYQPQHF. In DNA, the CDR3 is TGTGCCAGCAGTTACGCGGCAGGCTATCAGCCCCAGCATTTT. This chain uses TRBV6-2 or TRBV6-3 with TRBJ1-5; D remains ambiguous. The V gene lost 2 bases and the J gene lost 5 bases, with 10 bases spanning the gap. The CDR3 has 14 residues. Per germline, CDR1 MNHEY and CDR2 SVGEGT.